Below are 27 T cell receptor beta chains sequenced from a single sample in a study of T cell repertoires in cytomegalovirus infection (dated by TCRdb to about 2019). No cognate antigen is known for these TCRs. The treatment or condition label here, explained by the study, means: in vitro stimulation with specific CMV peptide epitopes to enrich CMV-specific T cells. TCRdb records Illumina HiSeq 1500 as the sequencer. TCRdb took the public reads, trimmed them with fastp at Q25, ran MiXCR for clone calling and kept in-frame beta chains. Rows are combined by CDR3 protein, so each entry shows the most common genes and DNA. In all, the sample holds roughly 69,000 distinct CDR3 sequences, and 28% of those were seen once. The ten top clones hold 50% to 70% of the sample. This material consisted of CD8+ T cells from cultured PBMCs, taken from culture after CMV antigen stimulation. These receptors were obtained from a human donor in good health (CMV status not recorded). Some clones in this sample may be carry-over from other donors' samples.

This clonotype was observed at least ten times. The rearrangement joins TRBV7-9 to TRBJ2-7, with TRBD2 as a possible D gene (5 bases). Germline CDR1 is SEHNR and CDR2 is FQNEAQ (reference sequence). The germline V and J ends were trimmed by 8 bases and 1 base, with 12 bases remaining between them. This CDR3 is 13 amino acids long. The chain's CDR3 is CASVASMSYEQYF. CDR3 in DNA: TGTGCCAGCGTGGCTAGCATGTCCTACGAGCAGTACTTC. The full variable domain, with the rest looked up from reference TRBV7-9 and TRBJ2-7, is DTGVSQNPRHKITKRGQNVTFRCDPISEHNRLYWYRQTLGQGPEFLTYFQNEAQLEKSRLLSDRFSAERPKGSFSTLEIQRTEQGDSAMYLCASVASMSYEQYFGPGTRLTVT.

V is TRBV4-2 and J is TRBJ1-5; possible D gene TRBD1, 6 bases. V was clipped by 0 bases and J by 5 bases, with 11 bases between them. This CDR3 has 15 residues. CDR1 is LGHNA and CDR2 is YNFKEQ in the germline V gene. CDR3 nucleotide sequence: TGTGCCAGCAGCCAAGATTGGGGGCGGGATCAGCCCCAGCATTTT. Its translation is CASSQDWGRDQPQHF.

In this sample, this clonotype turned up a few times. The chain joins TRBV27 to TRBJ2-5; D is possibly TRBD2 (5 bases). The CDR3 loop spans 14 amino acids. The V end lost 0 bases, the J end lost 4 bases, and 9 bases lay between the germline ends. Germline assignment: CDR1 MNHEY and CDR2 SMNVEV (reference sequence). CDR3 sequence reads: CASSLSGKRETQYF. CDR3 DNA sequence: TGTGCCAGCAGTTTATCCGGGAAAAGAGAGACCCAGTACTTC.

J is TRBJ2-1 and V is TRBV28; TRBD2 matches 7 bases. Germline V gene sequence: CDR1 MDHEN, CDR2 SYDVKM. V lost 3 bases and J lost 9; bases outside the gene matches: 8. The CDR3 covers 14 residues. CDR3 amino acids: CASSLKRWGGEQFF. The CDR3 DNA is TGTGCCAGCAGTTTGAAGCGGTGGGGGGGTGAGCAGTTCTTC.

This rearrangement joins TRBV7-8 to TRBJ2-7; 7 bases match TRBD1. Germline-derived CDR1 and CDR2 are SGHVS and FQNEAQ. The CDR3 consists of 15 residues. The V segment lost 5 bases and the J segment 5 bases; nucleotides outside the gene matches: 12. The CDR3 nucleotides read TGTGCCAGCAGCCTAACCCTCGGGACAGCAAACGAGCAGTACTTC. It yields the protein CASSLTLGTANEQYF.

The DNA for the CDR3 is TGTGCCAGCACCCCGGACAGGGAAGTGCAGTACTTC. Translation gives CASTPDREVQYF. The chain recombines TRBV7-9 with TRBJ2-7, with 8 bases aligning to TRBD1. J gave up 9 bases and V 7 bases, and 8 bases lay outside the gene matches. Germline V gene sequence: CDR1 SEHNR, CDR2 FQNEAQ (reference sequence). There are 12 residues in the CDR3.

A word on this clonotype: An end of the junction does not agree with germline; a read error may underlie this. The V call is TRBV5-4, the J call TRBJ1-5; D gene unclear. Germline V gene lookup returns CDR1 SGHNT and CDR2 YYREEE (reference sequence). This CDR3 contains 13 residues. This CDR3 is CVSSLGTNQPQHF. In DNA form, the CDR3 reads TGTGTCAGCAGCTTGGGCACCAATCAGCCCCAGCATTTT. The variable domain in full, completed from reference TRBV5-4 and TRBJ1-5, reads ETGVTQSPTHLIKTRGQQVTLRCSSQSGHNTVSWYQQALGQGPQFIFQYYREEENGRGNFPPRFSGLQFPNYSSELNVNALELDDSALYLCVSSLGTNQPQHFGDGTRLSIL.

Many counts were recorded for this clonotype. The CDR3 reads CASSVAGQGNGYTF. The CDR3 nucleotides read TGTGCCAGCAGCGTAGCTGGACAGGGTAACGGCTACACCTTC. The chain carries TRBV9 and TRBJ1-2; 8 bases match TRBD1. Trimming took 0 bases from V and 8 from J; bases not matched to a gene: 6. Per germline, CDR1 SGDLS and CDR2 YYNGEE. CDR3 length equals 14 residues.

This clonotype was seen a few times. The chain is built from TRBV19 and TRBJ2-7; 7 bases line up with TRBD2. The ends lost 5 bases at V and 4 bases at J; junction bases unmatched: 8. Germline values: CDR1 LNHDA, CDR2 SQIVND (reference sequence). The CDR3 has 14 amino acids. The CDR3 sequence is CASSGRGGVYEQYF. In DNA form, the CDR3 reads TGTGCCAGTAGTGGAAGGGGAGGGGTTTACGAGCAGTACTTC.

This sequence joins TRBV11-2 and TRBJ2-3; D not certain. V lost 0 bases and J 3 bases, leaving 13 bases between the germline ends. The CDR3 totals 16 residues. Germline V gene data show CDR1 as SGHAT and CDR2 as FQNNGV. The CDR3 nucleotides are TGTGCCAGCAGCTTAGATCCCCTAGATAGAACAGATACGCAGTATTTT. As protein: CASSLDPLDRTDTQYF.

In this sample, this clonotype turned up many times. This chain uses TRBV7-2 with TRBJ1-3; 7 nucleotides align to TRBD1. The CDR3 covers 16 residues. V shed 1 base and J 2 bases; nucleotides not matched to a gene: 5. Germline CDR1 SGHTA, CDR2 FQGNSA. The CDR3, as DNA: TGTGCCAGCAGCTTAGTGCGACAGGGACCTGGAAACACCATATATTTT. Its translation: CASSLVRQGPGNTIYF. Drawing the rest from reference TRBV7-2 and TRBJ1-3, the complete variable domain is GAGVSQSPSNKVTEKGKDVELRCDPISGHTALYWYRQSLGQGLEFLIYFQGNSAPDKSGLPSDRFSAERTGGSVSTLTIQRTQQEDSAVYLCASSLVRQGPGNTIYFGEGSWLTVV.

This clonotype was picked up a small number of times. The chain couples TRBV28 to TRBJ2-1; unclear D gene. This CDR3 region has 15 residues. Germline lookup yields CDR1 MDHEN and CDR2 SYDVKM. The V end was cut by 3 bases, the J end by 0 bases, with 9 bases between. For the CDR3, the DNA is TGTGCCAGCAGTTTGGCAGGAGACTCCTACAATGAGCAGTTCTTC. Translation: CASSLAGDSYNEQFF.

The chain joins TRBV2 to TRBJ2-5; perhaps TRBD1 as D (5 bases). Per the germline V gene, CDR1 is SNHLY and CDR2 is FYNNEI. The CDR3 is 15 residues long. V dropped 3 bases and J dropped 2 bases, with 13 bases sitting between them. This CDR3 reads CASSDLGQTQETQYF. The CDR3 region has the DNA TGTGCCAGCAGTGATTTGGGGCAAACTCAAGAGACCCAGTACTTC.

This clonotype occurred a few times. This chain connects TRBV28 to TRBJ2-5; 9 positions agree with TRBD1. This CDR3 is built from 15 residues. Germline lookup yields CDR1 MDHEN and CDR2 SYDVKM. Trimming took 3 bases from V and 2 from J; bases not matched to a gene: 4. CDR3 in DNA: TGTGCCAGCAGTTTCACCGGGACAGGGCAAGAGACCCAGTACTTC. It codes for CASSFTGTGQETQYF.

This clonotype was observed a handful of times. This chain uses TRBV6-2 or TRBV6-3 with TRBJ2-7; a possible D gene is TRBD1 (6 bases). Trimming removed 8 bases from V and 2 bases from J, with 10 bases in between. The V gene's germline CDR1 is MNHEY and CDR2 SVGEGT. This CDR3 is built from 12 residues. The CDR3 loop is CASEGQTYEQYF. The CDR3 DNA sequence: TGTGCCAGCGAGGGACAAACCTACGAGCAGTACTTC.

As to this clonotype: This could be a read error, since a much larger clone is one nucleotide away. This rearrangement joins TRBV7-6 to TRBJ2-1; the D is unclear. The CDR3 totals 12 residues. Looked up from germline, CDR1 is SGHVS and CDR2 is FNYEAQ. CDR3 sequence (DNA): TGTGTCAGCAGTTGGTCGGGTGCTGAGCAGTTCTTC. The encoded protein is CVSSWSGAEQFF. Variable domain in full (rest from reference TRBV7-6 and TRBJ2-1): GAGVSQSPRYKVTKRGQDVALRCDPISGHVSLYWYRQALGQGPEFLTYFNYEAQQDKSGLPNDRFSAERPEGSISTLTIQRTEQRDSAMYRCVSSWSGAEQFFGPGTRLTVL.

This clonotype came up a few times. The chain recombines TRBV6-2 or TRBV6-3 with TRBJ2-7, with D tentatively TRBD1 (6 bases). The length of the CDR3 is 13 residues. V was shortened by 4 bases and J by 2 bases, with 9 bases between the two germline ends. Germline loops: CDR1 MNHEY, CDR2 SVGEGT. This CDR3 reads CASSWGTTYEQYF. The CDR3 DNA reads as TGTGCCAGCAGTTGGGGGACAACCTACGAGCAGTACTTC.

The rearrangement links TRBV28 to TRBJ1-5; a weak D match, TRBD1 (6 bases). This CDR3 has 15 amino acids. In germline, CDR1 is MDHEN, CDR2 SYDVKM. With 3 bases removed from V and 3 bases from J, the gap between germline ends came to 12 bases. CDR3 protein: CASSFETGNNQPQHF. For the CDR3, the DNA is TGTGCCAGCAGTTTTGAAACAGGGAACAATCAGCCCCAGCATTTT. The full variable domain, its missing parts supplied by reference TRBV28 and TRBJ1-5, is DVKVTQSSRYLVKRTGEKVFLECVQDMDHENMFWYRQDPGLGLRLIYFSYDVKMKEKGDIPEGYSVSREKKERFSLILESASTNQTSMYLCASSFETGNNQPQHFGDGTRLSIL.

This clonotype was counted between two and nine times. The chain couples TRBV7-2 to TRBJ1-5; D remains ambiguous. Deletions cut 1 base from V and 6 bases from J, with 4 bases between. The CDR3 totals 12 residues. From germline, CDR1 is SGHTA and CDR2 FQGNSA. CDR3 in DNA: TGTGCCAGCAGCTTAGGTCGTCAGCCCCAGCATTTT. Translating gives CASSLGRQPQHF.

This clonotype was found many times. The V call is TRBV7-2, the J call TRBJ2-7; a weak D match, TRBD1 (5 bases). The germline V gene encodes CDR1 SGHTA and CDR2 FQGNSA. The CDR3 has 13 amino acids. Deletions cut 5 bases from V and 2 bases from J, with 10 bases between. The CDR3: CASSPTGPYEQYF. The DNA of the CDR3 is TGTGCCAGCAGCCCTACAGGCCCCTACGAGCAGTACTTC.

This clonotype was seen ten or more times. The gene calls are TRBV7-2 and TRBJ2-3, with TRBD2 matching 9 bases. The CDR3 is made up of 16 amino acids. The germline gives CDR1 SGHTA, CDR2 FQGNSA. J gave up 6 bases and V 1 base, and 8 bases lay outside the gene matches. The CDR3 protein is CASSLVGGGAGDTQYF. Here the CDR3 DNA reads TGTGCCAGCAGCTTAGTTGGCGGGGGGGCCGGGGATACGCAGTATTTT.

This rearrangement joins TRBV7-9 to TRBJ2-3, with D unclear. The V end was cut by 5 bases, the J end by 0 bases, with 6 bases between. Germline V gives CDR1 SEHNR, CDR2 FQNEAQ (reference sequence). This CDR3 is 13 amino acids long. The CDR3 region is CASSPSSTDTQYF. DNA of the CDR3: TGTGCCAGCAGCCCTTCTAGCACAGATACGCAGTATTTT.

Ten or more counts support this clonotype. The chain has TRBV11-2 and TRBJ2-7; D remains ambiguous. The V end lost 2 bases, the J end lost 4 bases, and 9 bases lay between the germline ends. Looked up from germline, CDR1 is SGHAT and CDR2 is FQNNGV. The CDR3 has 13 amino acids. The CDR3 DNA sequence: TGTGCCAGCAGCTTAATGTCAGAATACGAGCAGTACTTC. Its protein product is CASSLMSEYEQYF.

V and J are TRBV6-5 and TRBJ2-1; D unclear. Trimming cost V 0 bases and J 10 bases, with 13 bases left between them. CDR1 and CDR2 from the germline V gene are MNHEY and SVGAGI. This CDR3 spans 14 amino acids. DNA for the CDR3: TGTGCCAGCAGTTACTCGAATAATTTGGGGGAGCAGTTCTTC. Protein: CASSYSNNLGEQFF.

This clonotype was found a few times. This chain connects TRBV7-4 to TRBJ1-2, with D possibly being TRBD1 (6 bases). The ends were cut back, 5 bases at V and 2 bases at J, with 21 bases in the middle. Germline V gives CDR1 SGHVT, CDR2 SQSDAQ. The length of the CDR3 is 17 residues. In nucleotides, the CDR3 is TGTGCCAGCAGCCCCCCCTGGGGGGGGGCGCGGAACTATGGCTACACCTTC. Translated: CASSPPWGGARNYGYTF.

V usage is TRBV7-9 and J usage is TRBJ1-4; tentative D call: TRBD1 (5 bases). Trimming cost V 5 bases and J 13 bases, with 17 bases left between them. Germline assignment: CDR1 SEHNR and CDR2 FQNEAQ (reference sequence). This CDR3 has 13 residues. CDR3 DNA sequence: TGTGCCAGCAGCCCCCCGTCGGGGGGAGGACTGTTTTTT. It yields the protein CASSPPSGGGLFF.

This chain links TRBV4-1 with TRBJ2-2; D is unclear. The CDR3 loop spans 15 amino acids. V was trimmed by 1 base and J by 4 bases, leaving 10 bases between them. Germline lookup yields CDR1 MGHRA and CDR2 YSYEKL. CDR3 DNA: TGCGCCAGCAGCCAAGGGGTATTTGGCACCGGGGAGCTGTTTTTT. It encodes CASSQGVFGTGELFF.